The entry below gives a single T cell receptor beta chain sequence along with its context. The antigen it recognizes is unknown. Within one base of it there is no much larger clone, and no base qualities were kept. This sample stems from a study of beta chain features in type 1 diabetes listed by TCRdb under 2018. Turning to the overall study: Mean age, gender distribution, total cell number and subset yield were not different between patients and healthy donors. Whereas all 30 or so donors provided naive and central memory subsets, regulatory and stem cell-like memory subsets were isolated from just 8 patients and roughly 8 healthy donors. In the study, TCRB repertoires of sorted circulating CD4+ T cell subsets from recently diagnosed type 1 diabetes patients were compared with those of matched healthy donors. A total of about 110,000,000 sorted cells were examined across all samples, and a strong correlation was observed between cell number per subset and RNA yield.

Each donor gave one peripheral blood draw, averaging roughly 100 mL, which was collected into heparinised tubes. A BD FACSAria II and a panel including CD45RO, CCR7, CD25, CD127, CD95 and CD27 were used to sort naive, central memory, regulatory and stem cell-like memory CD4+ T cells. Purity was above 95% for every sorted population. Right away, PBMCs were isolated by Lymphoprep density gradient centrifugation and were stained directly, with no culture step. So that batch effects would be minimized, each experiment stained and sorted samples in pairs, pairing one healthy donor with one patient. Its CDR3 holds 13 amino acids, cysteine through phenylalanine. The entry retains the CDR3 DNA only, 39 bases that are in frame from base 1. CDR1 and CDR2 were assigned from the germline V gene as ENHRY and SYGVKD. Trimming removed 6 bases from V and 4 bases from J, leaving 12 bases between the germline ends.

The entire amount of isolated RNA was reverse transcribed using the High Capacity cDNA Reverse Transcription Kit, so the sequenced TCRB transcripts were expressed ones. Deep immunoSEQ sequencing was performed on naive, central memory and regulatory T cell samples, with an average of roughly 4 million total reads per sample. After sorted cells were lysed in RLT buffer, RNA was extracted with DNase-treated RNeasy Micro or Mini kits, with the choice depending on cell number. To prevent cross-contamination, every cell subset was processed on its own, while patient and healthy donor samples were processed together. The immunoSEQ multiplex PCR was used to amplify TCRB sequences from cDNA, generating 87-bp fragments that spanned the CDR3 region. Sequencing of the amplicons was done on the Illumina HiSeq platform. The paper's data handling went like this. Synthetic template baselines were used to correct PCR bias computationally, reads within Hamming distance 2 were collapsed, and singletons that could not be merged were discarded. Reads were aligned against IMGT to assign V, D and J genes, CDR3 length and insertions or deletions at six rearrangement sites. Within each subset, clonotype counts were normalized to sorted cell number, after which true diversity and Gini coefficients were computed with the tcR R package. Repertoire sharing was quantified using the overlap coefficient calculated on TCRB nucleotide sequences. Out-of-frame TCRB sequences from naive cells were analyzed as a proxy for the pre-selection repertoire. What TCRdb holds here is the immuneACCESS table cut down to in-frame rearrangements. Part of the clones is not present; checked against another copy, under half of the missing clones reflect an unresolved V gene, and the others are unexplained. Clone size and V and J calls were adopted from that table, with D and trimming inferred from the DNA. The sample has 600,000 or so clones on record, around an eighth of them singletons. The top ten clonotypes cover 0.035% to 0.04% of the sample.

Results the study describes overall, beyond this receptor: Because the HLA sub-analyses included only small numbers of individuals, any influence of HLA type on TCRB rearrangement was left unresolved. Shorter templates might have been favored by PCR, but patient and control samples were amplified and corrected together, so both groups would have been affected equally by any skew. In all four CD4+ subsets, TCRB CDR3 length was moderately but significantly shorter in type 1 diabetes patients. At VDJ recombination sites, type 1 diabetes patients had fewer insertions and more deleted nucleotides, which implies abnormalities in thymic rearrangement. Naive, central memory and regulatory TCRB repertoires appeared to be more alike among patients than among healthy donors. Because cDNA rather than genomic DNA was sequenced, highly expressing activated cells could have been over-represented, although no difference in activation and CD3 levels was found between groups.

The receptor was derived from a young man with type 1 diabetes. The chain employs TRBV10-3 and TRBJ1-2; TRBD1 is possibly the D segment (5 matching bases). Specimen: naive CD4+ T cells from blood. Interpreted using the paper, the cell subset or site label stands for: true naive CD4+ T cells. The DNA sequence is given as TGTGCCATCAGCGAGGGACGGAGCTATGGCTACACCTTC. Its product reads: CAISEGRSYGYTF.